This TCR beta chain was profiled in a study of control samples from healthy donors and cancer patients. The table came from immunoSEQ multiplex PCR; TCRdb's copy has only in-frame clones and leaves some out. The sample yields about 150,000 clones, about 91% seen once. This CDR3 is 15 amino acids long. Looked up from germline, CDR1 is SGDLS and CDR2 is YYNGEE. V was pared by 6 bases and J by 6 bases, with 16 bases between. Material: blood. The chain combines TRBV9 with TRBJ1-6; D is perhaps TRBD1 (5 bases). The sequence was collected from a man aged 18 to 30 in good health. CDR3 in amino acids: CASIPVRGVNSPLHF. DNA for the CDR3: TGTGCCAGCATCCCCGTCCGGGGGGTTAATTCACCCCTCCACTTT.